This TCR beta chain came from a study of blood T cell repertoires in COVID-19. The assay was immunoSEQ multiplex PCR, and TCRdb's table has in-frame clones only and misses some. The sample comprises hundreds of thousands of clones, 88% of which are singletons, and roughly 14% rests with the top ten. Germline V gives CDR1 KGHSH, CDR2 LQKENI. The V and J ends lost 3 bases and 4 bases, in that order; junction bases with no gene match: 5. The CDR3 is 16 amino acids. This TCR came from a woman between 50 and 59 years old with acute COVID-19. The chain employs TRBV18 and TRBJ2-2; 10 bases are a match to TRBD1. The sequenced material came from PBMCs or T cells enriched from blood (not recorded which). The CDR3 sequence: CASSPVGQGGTGELFF. The CDR3, as DNA: TGTGCCAGCTCACCGGTCGGACAGGGGGGCACCGGGGAGCTGTTTTTT.